One sample yielded the 25 T cell receptor beta chains listed below, sequenced in a study of T cell responses to AZD1222 COVID-19 vaccine. Clones were read by immunoSEQ multiplex PCR, and TCRdb kept only the in-frame ones, dropping some. The sample has 100,000 to 130,000 clones; roughly 85% are singletons. The sequenced sample was peripheral blood, obtained 28 days after the second AZD1222 dose. These receptors all stem from an adult who received the AZD1222 COVID-19 vaccine.

This clone was observed a single time. The chain couples TRBV7-8 to TRBJ1-6; D gene ambiguous. CDR3 length: 13 residues. Trimming stripped 0 bases from V and 14 bases from J, with 11 bases between. CDR1 and CDR2 from the germline V gene are SGHVS and FQNEAQ. The CDR3, as DNA: TGTGCCAGCAGCTTAGCCGGAGATAGGACCCTCCACTTT. As protein: CASSLAGDRTLHF.

The rearrangement uses TRBV15 and TRBJ1-2, with D perhaps matching TRBD1 (6 bases). The length of the CDR3 is 16 residues. Trimming pared 2 bases from V and 7 bases from J, leaving 20 bases between. Germline CDR1 is LNHNV and CDR2 is YYDKDF (reference sequence). CDR3 protein: CATSRLVAGAESGYTF. CDR3 DNA sequence: TGTGCCACCAGCAGACTCGTAGCAGGGGCGGAGAGTGGCTACACCTTC.

This clone has just one count. The rearrangement links TRBV28 to TRBJ2-7; TRBD1 or TRBD2 may be the D gene (5 bases each). This CDR3 contains 15 residues. V was clipped by 6 bases and J by 1 base, with 16 bases between them. The germline V gene has CDR1 MDHEN and CDR2 SYDVKM. The CDR3, as DNA: TGTGCCAGCAGGGGGGACCCCAGCGCATCCTACGAGCAGTACTTC. Its translation is CASRGDPSASYEQYF.

Regarding this clone: The junction shows a germline mismatch at one end, possibly a read error. This sequence joins TRBV7-7 and TRBJ2-7; 10 bases line up with TRBD2. The CDR3 contains 16 residues. Germline-derived CDR1 and CDR2 are SSHAT and FNYEAQ (reference sequence). The CDR3 bases are TGTGCTAGCAGCCCACCCCGGACTAGCGGACCATACGAGCAGTACTTC. It translates to CASSPPRTSGPYEQYF.

This sequence joins TRBV4-2 and TRBJ2-5, with D hard to call. Looked up from germline, CDR1 is LGHNA and CDR2 is YNFKEQ. Between the trimmed V and J ends, which lost 0 bases and 4 bases, there was a span of 15 bases. This CDR3 region has 16 residues. In nucleotides, the CDR3 is TGTGCCAGCAGCCAAGATCTGGCTAACTCAGGAGAGACCCAGTACTTC. It encodes CASSQDLANSGETQYF.

The rearrangement joins TRBV6-1 to TRBJ1-5; D perhaps matches TRBD1 (5 bases). The V gene lost 1 base and the J gene lost 3 bases, with 10 bases spanning the gap. The CDR3 has 15 residues. The V gene's germline CDR1 is MNHNS and CDR2 SASEGT. DNA for the CDR3: TGTGCCAGCAGTGAAGTGGGGGGATTCAATCAGCCCCAGCATTTT. Translation: CASSEVGGFNQPQHF.

V usage is TRBV24-1 and J usage is TRBJ2-2; D ambiguous. Germline V gene lookup returns CDR1 KGHDR and CDR2 SFDVKD. Trimming removed 6 bases at V and 0 bases at J, with 13 bases between. The CDR3 has 16 residues. The CDR3 nucleotides are TGTGCCACCAGTCCCCGGACGGGCTCGAACACCGGGGAGCTGTTTTTT. Translated: CATSPRTGSNTGELFF.

This CDR3 is CASSLNGLTGGHTGELFF. In DNA form, the CDR3 reads TGCGCCAGCAGCTTGAATGGACTTACAGGGGGCCACACCGGGGAGCTGTTTTTT. V is TRBV5-1 and J is TRBJ2-2; TRBD1 aligns across 9 bases. The ends lost 1 base at V and 3 bases at J; junction bases unmatched: 10. Germline V gene lookup returns CDR1 SGHRS and CDR2 YFSETQ. The length of the CDR3 is 18 residues.

This clone was seen a handful of times. This sample includes further DNA sequences coding for the same CDR3. The V and J genes are TRBV5-6 and TRBJ2-7; D call uncertain. CDR3 length: 14 residues. V was trimmed by 0 bases and J by 3 bases, leaving 10 bases between them. Germline V gene sequence: CDR1 SGHDT, CDR2 YYEEEE. DNA for the CDR3: TGTGCCAGCAGCTTGGTAGGATCAAACTACGAGCAGTACTTC. This gives the protein CASSLVGSNYEQYF.

The chain employs TRBV27 and TRBJ2-2; tentative D call: TRBD1 (5 bases). Germline CDR1 reads MNHEY; CDR2 reads SMNVEV (reference sequence). V was cut by 1 base and J by 0 bases, with 12 bases left in between. The CDR3 loop spans 17 amino acids. CDR3 in DNA: TGTGCCAGCAGTTTATTTGTCAGGGTAGCGAACACCGGGGAGCTGTTTTTT. This codes for CASSLFVRVANTGELFF.

This CDR3 reads CASSPPGGGRYF. CDR3 DNA sequence: TGTGCCAGCAGTCCCCCGGGCGGCGGTCGCTACTTC. The chain joins TRBV6-5 to TRBJ2-5; D not certain. V was pared by 5 bases and J by 14 bases, with 18 bases between. The CDR3 consists of 12 residues. The germline CDR1 and CDR2 sequences are MNHEY and SVGAGI.

The chain links TRBV19 to TRBJ1-1; possible D gene TRBD1, 6 bases. Per the germline V gene, CDR1 is LNHDA and CDR2 is SQIVND (reference sequence). Trimming took off 5 bases at V and 0 bases at J, with 10 bases between the two ends. The length of the CDR3 is 14 residues. CDR3 amino acids: CASSVGQLNTEAFF. For the CDR3, the DNA is TGTGCCAGTAGTGTAGGACAGTTGAACACTGAAGCTTTCTTT.

In this sample, this clone turned up a few times. V usage is TRBV7-2 and J usage is TRBJ2-3, with D hard to call. The CDR3 has 14 amino acids. The germline V gene has CDR1 SGHTA and CDR2 FQGNSA. Trimming removed 1 base at V and 3 bases at J, with 8 bases between. CDR3 sequence (DNA): TGTGCCAGCAGCTTAGACGTGGGTACAGATACGCAGTATTTT. Protein product: CASSLDVGTDTQYF.

V and J are TRBV28 and TRBJ2-3, with a weak D call TRBD2 (6 bases). Germline V gene data show CDR1 as MDHEN and CDR2 as SYDVKM. V was cut by 5 bases and J by 6 bases, with 12 bases left in between. The length of the CDR3 is 13 residues. CDR3 sequence (DNA): TGTGCCAGCAGTCTGGGGGGTATGGATACGCAGTATTTT. Residues: CASSLGGMDTQYF.

This rearrangement joins TRBV10-3 to TRBJ1-2; 7 positions match TRBD1. Germline V gene data show CDR1 as ENHRY and CDR2 as SYGVKD. This CDR3 is 14 amino acids long. V was clipped by 0 bases and J by 4 bases; unmatched bases: 2. CDR3 region: CAISESRDSYGYTF. CDR3 in DNA: TGTGCCATCAGTGAGTCCCGGGACAGCTATGGCTACACCTTC.

This rearrangement joins TRBV7-9 to TRBJ2-1; possible D gene TRBD2, 7 bases. Germline V gives CDR1 SEHNR, CDR2 FQNEAQ (reference sequence). The CDR3 has 17 residues. V was clipped by 4 bases and J by 0 bases, with 16 bases between them. Written as DNA, the CDR3 is TGTGCCAGCAGCTCGGTGGGGAGGGGGTTCTCCTACAATGAGCAGTTCTTC. Translated: CASSSVGRGFSYNEQFF.

The rearrangement links TRBV13 to TRBJ1-1; 7 positions agree with TRBD1. Germline CDR1 reads PRHDT; CDR2 reads FYEKMQ (reference sequence). The V gene end was trimmed by 4 bases and the J gene end by 0 bases; junction bases not matched to a gene: 5. The CDR3 consists of 15 residues. This CDR3 reads CASSSTDRLNTEAFF. In nucleotides, the CDR3 is TGTGCCAGCAGCTCCACGGACAGGTTGAACACTGAAGCTTTCTTT.

The genes are TRBV5-1 and TRBJ2-7, with 12 bases lining up with TRBD2. The CDR3 covers 15 residues. V dropped 3 bases and J dropped 6; count of bases not matched to a gene: 7. CDR1 SGHRS and CDR2 YFSETQ come from the germline V gene. Here the CDR3 reads CASSWGGLAGSEQYF. The CDR3 nucleotides are TGCGCCAGCAGCTGGGGTGGACTAGCGGGGAGCGAGCAGTACTTC.

The rearrangement uses TRBV7-8 and TRBJ2-3, with D perhaps TRBD1 (5 bases). Trimming stripped 0 bases from V and 0 bases from J, with 13 bases between. CDR1 is SGHVS, CDR2 FQNEAQ, per germline. The CDR3 length is 17 residues. CDR3 coding DNA: TGTGCCAGCAGCTTAGCTTATAGCAGGGCTAGCACAGATACGCAGTATTTT. Residues: CASSLAYSRASTDTQYF.

The genes are TRBV19 and TRBJ2-1, with D unclear. Germline V gives CDR1 LNHDA, CDR2 SQIVND (reference sequence). V lost 3 bases and J lost 5, with 11 bases in between. The length of the CDR3 is 14 residues. The CDR3 nucleotides read TGTGCCAGTAGTATTACCCTAGGTCACAATGAGCAGTTCTTC. Translated, it gives CASSITLGHNEQFF.

V is TRBV29-1 and J is TRBJ2-2; the match to TRBD1 covers 7 bases. Germline lookup yields CDR1 SQVTM and CDR2 ANQGSEA. This CDR3 is built from 12 residues. After removal of 6 bases from V and 4 bases from J, the junction contained 2 bases not matched to a gene. CDR3 in amino acids: CSVYRGTGELFF. CDR3 bases: TGCAGCGTGTACAGGGGCACCGGGGAGCTGTTTTTT.

The V gene is TRBV19, the J gene TRBJ2-7; 7 bases agree with TRBD1. V was pared by 5 bases and J by 2 bases, with 9 bases of the junction left unmatched. The germline CDR1 and CDR2 sequences are LNHDA and SQIVND (reference sequence). The CDR3 is 15 amino acids. The CDR3 DNA follows: TGTGCCAGTAGTTTCAGAACAGGGGTCGCCTACGAGCAGTACTTC. Protein product: CASSFRTGVAYEQYF.

This clone was counted between two and nine times. Other DNA sequences in the same sample also yield this CDR3. J is TRBJ2-1 and V is TRBV9; no reliable D call. From germline, CDR1 is SGDLS and CDR2 YYNGEE. Trimming stripped 0 bases from V and 4 bases from J, with 5 bases between. CDR3 size: 13 residues. For the CDR3, the DNA is TGTGCCAGCAGCGTAGACAGATACAATGAGCAGTTCTTC. It is translated as CASSVDRYNEQFF. Looking up the rest from reference TRBV9 and TRBJ2-1 gives the full variable domain: DSGVTQTPKHLITATGQRVTLRCSPRSGDLSVYWYQQSLDQGLQFLIQYYNGEERAKGNILERFSAQQFPDLHSELNLSSLELGDSALYFCASSVDRYNEQFFGPGTRLTVL.

The CDR3 DNA reads TGTGCCAGCTCACCAGAGGAGGTCGAGGCCGGGGAGCTGTTTTTT. It translates to CASSPEEVEAGELFF. This chain connects TRBV18 to TRBJ2-2; TRBD2 is a possible D gene (5 bases). The germline CDR1 and CDR2 sequences are KGHSH and LQKENI. Trimming pared 2 bases from V and 6 bases from J, leaving 13 bases between. The CDR3 runs 15 residues. Full variable domain (rest looked up from reference TRBV18 and TRBJ2-2): NAGVMQNPRHLVRRRGQEARLRCSPMKGHSHVYWYRQLPEEGLKFMVYLQKENIIDESGMPKERFSAEFPKEGPSILRIQQVVRGDSAAYFCASSPEEVEAGELFFGEGSRLTVL.

This chain links TRBV12-5 with TRBJ1-2; 7 bases align to TRBD1. V gave up 4 bases and J gave up 3 bases; unmatched junction bases: 5. CDR1 is LGHNT, CDR2 FRNRAP, per germline. This CDR3 comprises 14 residues. The CDR3 region has the DNA TGTGCTAGTGGTTCCAGACAGGGAGACTATGGCTACACCTTC. This sequence encodes CASGSRQGDYGYTF.